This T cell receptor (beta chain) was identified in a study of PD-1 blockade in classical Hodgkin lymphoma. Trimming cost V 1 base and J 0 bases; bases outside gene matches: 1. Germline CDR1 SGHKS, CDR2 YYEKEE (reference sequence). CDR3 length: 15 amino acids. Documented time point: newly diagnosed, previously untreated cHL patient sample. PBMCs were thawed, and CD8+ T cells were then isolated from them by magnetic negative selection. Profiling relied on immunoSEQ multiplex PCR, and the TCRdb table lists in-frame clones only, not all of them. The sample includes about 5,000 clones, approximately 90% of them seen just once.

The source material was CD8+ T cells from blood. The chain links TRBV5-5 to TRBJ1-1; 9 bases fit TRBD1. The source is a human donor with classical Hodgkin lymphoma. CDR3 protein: CASSLRQGVNTEAFF. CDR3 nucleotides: TGTGCCAGCAGCTTGCGACAGGGGGTGAACACTGAAGCTTTCTTT.